The 23 T cell receptor beta chains presented below share a single source sample, sequenced in a study of T cells in Graves' hyperthyroidism and ophthalmopathy. Amplification of TCR beta CDR3 regions used RNA as the template. During a first-round RT-PCR of the TCR CDR3, the HTBI primer set was used. Each CDR3 protein is one row after TCRdb ran MiXCR on the multiplex PCR reads. The data contain 550,000 to 650,000 distinct CDR3 sequences, roughly 15% of them singletons. Sequencing was carried out using blood. The receptors come from a woman aged 40 to 49 with Graves' hyperthyroidism.

This clonotype showed up just a few times. The chain carries TRBV5-1 and TRBJ1-1, with a tentative D call TRBD1 (6 bases). Germline CDR1 SGHRS, CDR2 YFSETQ. Trimming removed 1 base at V and 5 bases at J, with 15 bases between. This CDR3 contains 15 residues. The CDR3 DNA follows: TGCGCCAGCAGCTTGTTTTCAGGGGCGGATACTGAAGCTTTCTTT. Protein product: CASSLFSGADTEAFF.

Only a few counts were recorded for this clonotype. The gene calls are TRBV19 and TRBJ1-1; 9 positions agree with TRBD1. J was trimmed by 6 bases and V by 4 bases; bases with no gene match: 6. The germline V gene has CDR1 LNHDA and CDR2 SQIVND (reference sequence). CDR3 size: 14 residues. The CDR3 here is CASSRGTGKPEAFF. As DNA, the CDR3 is TGTGCCAGTAGTAGAGGGACAGGGAAGCCTGAAGCTTTCTTT.

This clonotype was seen at least ten times. The J gene is TRBJ2-5, the V gene TRBV5-1; possibly TRBD2 for D (5 bases). Germline values: CDR1 SGHRS, CDR2 YFSETQ. V shed 4 bases and J shed 2 bases, with 12 bases lying between them. The CDR3 sequence is 14 residues long. The CDR3 sequence is CASSRRTSQETQYF. Written as DNA, the CDR3 is TGCGCCAGCAGCCGAAGGACTTCGCAAGAGACCCAGTACTTC.

As regards this clonotype: Germline is not matched at one junction end, which may reflect a read error. This rearrangement joins TRBV24-1 to TRBJ1-5; D gene unclear. Germline CDR1 reads KGHDR; CDR2 reads SFDVKD. There are 15 residues in the CDR3. The CDR3 region has the DNA TGTGCCACCAGCGAGACCCGCGGGAGCAGTCAGCCCCAGCATTTT. Translated: CATSETRGSSQPQHF.

In its sample, this clonotype was seen many times. This chain connects TRBV7-9 to TRBJ2-3; no definite D call. The germline V and J ends were trimmed by 3 bases and 4 bases, with 11 bases remaining between them. Per germline, CDR1 SEHNR and CDR2 FQNEAQ (reference sequence). There are 14 residues in the CDR3. The CDR3 region is CASSFLQDADTQYF. In DNA, the CDR3 is TGTGCCAGCAGCTTTCTCCAGGACGCAGATACGCAGTATTTT.

V is TRBV25-1 and J is TRBJ1-1, with 9 bases aligning to TRBD1. Trimming cost V 5 bases and J 2 bases; bases outside gene matches: 9. Germline V lookup: CDR1 MGHDK, CDR2 SYGVNS. This CDR3 contains 16 residues. The DNA of the CDR3 is TGTGCCAGCAGTCCTTCTACGGGACAGGGCAACACTGAAGCTTTCTTT. Translating it yields CASSPSTGQGNTEAFF.

The CDR3 sequence is CAWKTGRHAGELFF. The DNA for the CDR3 is TGTGCCTGGAAGACAGGACGTCACGCCGGGGAGCTGTTTTTT. The V gene is TRBV2, the J gene TRBJ2-2; D may be TRBD1 (6 bases). The CDR3 runs to 14 residues. The ends were cut back, 11 bases at V and 6 bases at J, with 19 bases in the middle. Germline V CDR1 and CDR2: SNHLY, FYNNEI.

The gene calls are TRBV14 and TRBJ2-4; the match to TRBD2 covers 8 bases. This CDR3 region has 14 residues. V trimming: 4 bases; J trimming: 8 bases; junction bases outside the gene matches: 7. CDR1 SGHDN and CDR2 FVKESK come from the germline V gene. The CDR3 sequence is CASSPSGSSYIQYF. The CDR3 region has the DNA TGTGCCAGCAGCCCGAGCGGGAGCTCGTACATTCAGTACTTC.

V and J are TRBV29-1 and TRBJ2-7, with 11 bases aligning to TRBD1. CDR1 is SQVTM, CDR2 ANQGSEA, per germline. Unmatched junction bases numbered 2, after V lost 7 bases and J lost 3 bases. The CDR3 is 12 amino acids. CDR3 in amino acids: CSAGTGGYEQYF. In DNA, the CDR3 is TGCAGCGCGGGGACAGGGGGCTACGAGCAGTACTTC.

The J gene is TRBJ2-1, the V gene TRBV12-3 or TRBV12-4; TRBD2 might be the D (6 bases). CDR3 length equals 14 residues. V was clipped by 7 bases and J by 6 bases, with 16 bases between them. The CDR3 DNA is TGTGCCAGCATCCCACGCGGAGGGCTCAATGAGCAGTTCTTC. As protein: CASIPRGGLNEQFF.

In its sample, this clonotype was seen many times. J is TRBJ2-2 and V is TRBV5-1, with D possibly being TRBD1 (6 bases). Germline-derived CDR1 and CDR2 are SGHRS and YFSETQ. The CDR3 loop spans 17 amino acids. Deletions cut 4 bases from V and 6 bases from J, with 22 bases between. CDR3 residues: CASSETGRVFLPGELFF. The DNA for the CDR3 is TGCGCCAGCAGCGAGACAGGAAGGGTCTTTCTTCCCGGGGAGCTGTTTTTT.

This clonotype was picked up many times. The genes are TRBV20-1 and TRBJ1-1; 10 bases align to TRBD1. Germline V gene sequence: CDR1 DFQATT, CDR2 SNEGSKA (reference sequence). After removal of 5 bases from V and 0 bases from J, the junction contained 3 bases not matched to a gene. The CDR3 covers 14 residues. CDR3 coding DNA: TGCAGTGCTGGACAGGGGGGTTTGAACACTGAAGCTTTCTTT. It is translated as CSAGQGGLNTEAFF.

This clonotype has a handful of counts. Here the CDR3 DNA reads TGCAGCTTAAAGCGAGGGAGCTCCTACAATGAGCAGTTCTTC. Amino acid sequence: CSLKRGSSYNEQFF. This chain connects TRBV29-1 to TRBJ2-1; perhaps TRBD2 as D (5 bases). The CDR3 has 14 residues. Germline V CDR1 and CDR2: SQVTM, ANQGSEA. Trimming shortened V by 8 bases and J by 0 bases, and 14 bases separated the two germline ends.

This clonotype was seen many times. This chain connects TRBV7-9 to TRBJ2-1, with D possibly TRBD1 on 6 matching bases. Trimming removed 2 bases from V and 6 bases from J, with 17 bases in between. The CDR3 runs to 16 residues. Looked up from germline, CDR1 is SEHNR and CDR2 is FQNEAQ (reference sequence). CDR3 bases: TGTGCCAGCAGCTTAAGGGGGAAGATGGTAGGCAATGAGCAGTTCTTC. Translation gives CASSLRGKMVGNEQFF. Variable domain in full (rest from reference TRBV7-9 and TRBJ2-1): DTGVSQNPRHKITKRGQNVTFRCDPISEHNRLYWYRQTLGQGPEFLTYFQNEAQLEKSRLLSDRFSAERPKGSFSTLEIQRTEQGDSAMYLCASSLRGKMVGNEQFFGPGTRLTVL.

This clonotype was observed at least ten times. The chain joins TRBV2 to TRBJ1-2, with 10 positions matching TRBD1. The CDR3 consists of 15 residues. Germline CDR1 is SNHLY and CDR2 is FYNNEI. J gave up 7 bases and V 10 bases, and 15 bases lay outside the gene matches. CDR3 region: CATSPLTGGSSGYTF. CDR3 sequence (DNA): TGTGCCACCTCTCCGCTGACAGGGGGCTCGTCTGGCTACACCTTC.

In this sample, this clonotype turned up many times. The rearrangement links TRBV30 to TRBJ2-7; D gene ambiguous. The CDR3 consists of 13 residues. Germline-derived CDR1 and CDR2 are GTSNPN and SVGIG (reference sequence). Trimming removed 3 bases from V and 2 bases from J, with 11 bases in between. The CDR3 is CAWSGPSAYEQYF. As DNA, the CDR3 is TGTGCCTGGAGCGGTCCGTCAGCCTACGAGCAGTACTTC.

The gene calls are TRBV18 and TRBJ2-7, with TRBD2 as a possible D gene (5 bases). The germline gives CDR1 KGHSH, CDR2 LQKENI. The CDR3 has 18 amino acids. Trimming cost V 0 bases and J 1 base, with 19 bases left between them. CDR3 in amino acids: CASSPPQSGLPPSYEQYF. Written as DNA, the CDR3 is TGTGCCAGCTCACCACCCCAGAGCGGATTACCACCGTCCTACGAGCAGTACTTC. The entire variable domain, with the rest obtained from reference TRBV18 and TRBJ2-7, is as follows: NAGVMQNPRHLVRRRGQEARLRCSPMKGHSHVYWYRQLPEEGLKFMVYLQKENIIDESGMPKERFSAEFPKEGPSILRIQQVVRGDSAAYFCASSPPQSGLPPSYEQYFGPGTRLTVT.

The rearrangement uses TRBV7-9 and TRBJ2-7; tentative D call: TRBD1 (6 bases). The CDR3 is made up of 14 amino acids. Germline V gene sequence: CDR1 SEHNR, CDR2 FQNEAQ (reference sequence). V shed 2 bases and J shed 2 bases, with 10 bases lying between them. Here the CDR3 DNA reads TGTGCCAGCAGCTTATCGGACAGCACCTACGAGCAGTACTTC. Protein product: CASSLSDSTYEQYF.

This clonotype was observed at least ten times. The chain is built from TRBV28 and TRBJ2-7; 10 positions match TRBD1. Trimming cost V 7 bases and J 2 bases; bases outside gene matches: 2. CDR1 MDHEN and CDR2 SYDVKM come from the germline V gene. The CDR3 spans 13 residues. As DNA, the CDR3 is TGTGCCAGCACGGGACAGGGGCCCTACGAGCAGTACTTC. Amino acids: CASTGQGPYEQYF.

The rearrangement links TRBV7-3 to TRBJ2-4; unclear D gene. CDR1 is SGHTA, CDR2 FQGTGA, per germline. The CDR3 totals 15 residues. V lost 5 bases and J lost 6, with 17 bases in between. The CDR3: CASSASPQPPNIQYF. CDR3 bases: TGTGCCAGCAGCGCTTCCCCCCAGCCACCAAACATTCAGTACTTC.

This clonotype appeared many times. V is TRBV28 and J is TRBJ2-1, with 9 nucleotides matching TRBD1. Unmatched junction bases numbered 17, after V lost 10 bases and J lost 7 bases. This CDR3 region has 16 residues. CDR1 MDHEN and CDR2 SYDVKM come from the germline V gene. The CDR3 DNA sequence: TGTGCCACCGGGACAGGGACGGTGATGGTCACGAATGAGCAGTTCTTC. The encoded protein is CATGTGTVMVTNEQFF.

This clonotype was picked up a small number of times. The chain links TRBV12-3 or TRBV12-4 to TRBJ1-6; a possible D gene is TRBD1 (6 bases). Deletions cut 6 bases from V and 3 bases from J, with 15 bases between. There are 16 residues in the CDR3. The CDR3 coding sequence is TGTGCCAGCAGAGCCGGACAGCTCCTCTATAATTCACCCCTCCACTTT. Its translation: CASRAGQLLYNSPLHF.

This sequence joins TRBV11-2 and TRBJ1-6; a weak D match, TRBD1 (5 bases). Per the germline V gene, CDR1 is SGHAT and CDR2 is FQNNGV. This CDR3 comprises 15 residues. Trimming cost V 3 bases and J 6 bases, with 12 bases left between them. This CDR3 reads CASSFQGTVNSPLHF. The CDR3 DNA sequence: TGTGCCAGCAGCTTTCAGGGTACTGTTAATTCACCCCTCCACTTT.